This T cell receptor beta chain was obtained from a study of blood T cell repertoires in COVID-19. This clone occurred a few times. There are 17 residues in the CDR3. V was clipped by 6 bases and J by 1 base; unmatched bases: 11. The germline V gene encodes CDR1 KGHSH and CDR2 LQKENI. In the source study's methods: It was from reference gene primer amplification that nucleated cell counts were estimated. Profiling relied on immunoSEQ multiplex PCR, and the TCRdb table lists in-frame clones only, not all of them. Clone size and the V and J calls come from that table; the DNA yielded D and trimming. In the table there are 25,000 to 40,000 clones, roughly 90% of which are singletons.

The chain links TRBV18 to TRBJ2-1; 8 bases are a match to TRBD2. The sequence was obtained from a human donor with active COVID-19. The donor label of this sample is uncertain. Source material: peripheral blood. The CDR3 here is CASSRTSHIQSYNEQFF. CDR3 DNA: TGTGCCAGCTCCCGGACTAGCCATATACAATCCTACAATGAGCAGTTCTTC. The whole variable domain, filled in from reference TRBV18 and TRBJ2-1, reads NAGVMQNPRHLVRRRGQEARLRCSPMKGHSHVYWYRQLPEEGLKFMVYLQKENIIDESGMPKERFSAEFPKEGPSILRIQQVVRGDSAAYFCASSRTSHIQSYNEQFFGPGTRLTVL.